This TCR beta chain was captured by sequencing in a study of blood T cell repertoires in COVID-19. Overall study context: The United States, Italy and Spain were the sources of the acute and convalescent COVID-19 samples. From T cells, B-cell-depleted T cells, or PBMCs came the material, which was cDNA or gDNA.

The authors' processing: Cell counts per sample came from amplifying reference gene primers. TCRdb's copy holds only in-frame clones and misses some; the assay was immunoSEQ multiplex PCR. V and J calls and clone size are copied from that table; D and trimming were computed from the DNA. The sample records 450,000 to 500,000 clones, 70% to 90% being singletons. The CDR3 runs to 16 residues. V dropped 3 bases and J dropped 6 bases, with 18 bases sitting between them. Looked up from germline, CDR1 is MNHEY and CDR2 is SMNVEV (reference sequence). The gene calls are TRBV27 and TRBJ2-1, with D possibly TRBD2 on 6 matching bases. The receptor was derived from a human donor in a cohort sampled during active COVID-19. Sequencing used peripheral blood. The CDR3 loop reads CASSFGGGPAANEQFF. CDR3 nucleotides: TGTGCCAGCAGTTTCGGAGGAGGGCCCGCGGCCAATGAGCAGTTCTTC.